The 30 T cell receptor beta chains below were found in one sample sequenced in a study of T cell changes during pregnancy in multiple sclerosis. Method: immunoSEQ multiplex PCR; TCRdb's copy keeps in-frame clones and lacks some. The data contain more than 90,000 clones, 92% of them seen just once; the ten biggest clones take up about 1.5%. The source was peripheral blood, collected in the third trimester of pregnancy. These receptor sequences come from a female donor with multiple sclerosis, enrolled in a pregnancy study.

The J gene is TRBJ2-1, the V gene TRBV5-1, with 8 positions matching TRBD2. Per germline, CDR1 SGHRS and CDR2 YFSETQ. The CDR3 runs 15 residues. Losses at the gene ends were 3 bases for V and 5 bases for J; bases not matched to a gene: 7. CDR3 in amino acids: CASSSRTSLNNEQFF. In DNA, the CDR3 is TGCGCCAGCAGCTCTCGGACTAGCCTTAACAATGAGCAGTTCTTC.

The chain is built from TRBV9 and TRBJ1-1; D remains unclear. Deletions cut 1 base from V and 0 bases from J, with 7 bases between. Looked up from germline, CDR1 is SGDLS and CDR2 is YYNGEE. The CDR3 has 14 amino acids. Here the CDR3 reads CASSVRQVNTEAFF. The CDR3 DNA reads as TGTGCCAGCAGCGTAAGGCAGGTGAACACTGAAGCTTTCTTT.

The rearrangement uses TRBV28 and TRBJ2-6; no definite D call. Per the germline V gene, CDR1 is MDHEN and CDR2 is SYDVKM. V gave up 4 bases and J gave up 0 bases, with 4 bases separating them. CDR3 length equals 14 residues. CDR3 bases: TGTGCCAGCAGTTCCATCTCTGGGGCCAACGTCCTGACTTTC. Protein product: CASSSISGANVLTF.

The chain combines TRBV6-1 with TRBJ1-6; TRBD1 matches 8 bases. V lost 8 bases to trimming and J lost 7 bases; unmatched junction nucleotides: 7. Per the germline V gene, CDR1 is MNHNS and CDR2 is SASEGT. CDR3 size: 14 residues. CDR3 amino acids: CASAPGQANSPLHF. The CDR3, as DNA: TGTGCCAGCGCTCCGGGACAGGCAAATTCACCCCTCCACTTT.

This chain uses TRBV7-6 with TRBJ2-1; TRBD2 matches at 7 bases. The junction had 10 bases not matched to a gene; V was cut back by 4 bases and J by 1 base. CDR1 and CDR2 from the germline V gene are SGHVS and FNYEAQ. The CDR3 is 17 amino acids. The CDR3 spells CASSYLGASGSYNEQFF. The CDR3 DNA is TGTGCCAGCAGCTACCTCGGGGCTAGCGGTTCCTACAATGAGCAGTTCTTC. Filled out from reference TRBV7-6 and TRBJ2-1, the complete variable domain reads GAGVSQSPRYKVTKRGQDVALRCDPISGHVSLYWYRQALGQGPEFLTYFNYEAQQDKSGLPNDRFSAERPEGSISTLTIQRTEQRDSAMYRCASSYLGASGSYNEQFFGPGTRLTVL.

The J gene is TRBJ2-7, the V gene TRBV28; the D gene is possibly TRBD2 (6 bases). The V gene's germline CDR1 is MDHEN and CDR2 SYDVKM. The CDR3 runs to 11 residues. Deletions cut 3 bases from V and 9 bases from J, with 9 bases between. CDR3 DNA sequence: TGTGCCAGCAGTTTGGGGGGAGGGCAGTACTTC. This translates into CASSLGGGQYF.

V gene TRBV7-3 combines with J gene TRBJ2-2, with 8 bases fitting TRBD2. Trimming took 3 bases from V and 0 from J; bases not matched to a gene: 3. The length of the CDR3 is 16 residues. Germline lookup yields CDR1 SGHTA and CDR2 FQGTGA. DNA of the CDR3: TGTGCCAGCAGCTTGGCGGGGGGCCCGAACACCGGGGAGCTGTTTTTT. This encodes CASSLAGGPNTGELFF.

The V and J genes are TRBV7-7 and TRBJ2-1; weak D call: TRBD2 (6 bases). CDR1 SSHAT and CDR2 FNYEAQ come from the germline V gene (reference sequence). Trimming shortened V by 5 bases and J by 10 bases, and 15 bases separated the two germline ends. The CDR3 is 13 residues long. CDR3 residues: CASSQVRGEEQFF. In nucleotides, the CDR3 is TGTGCCAGCAGCCAGGTGCGCGGGGAAGAGCAGTTCTTC.

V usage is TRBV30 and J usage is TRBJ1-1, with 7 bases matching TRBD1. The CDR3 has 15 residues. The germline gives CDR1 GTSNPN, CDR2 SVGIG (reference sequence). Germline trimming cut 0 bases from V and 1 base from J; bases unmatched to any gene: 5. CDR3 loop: CAWSVPRQGNTEAFF. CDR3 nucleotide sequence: TGTGCCTGGAGTGTACCCAGACAGGGGAACACTGAAGCTTTCTTT.

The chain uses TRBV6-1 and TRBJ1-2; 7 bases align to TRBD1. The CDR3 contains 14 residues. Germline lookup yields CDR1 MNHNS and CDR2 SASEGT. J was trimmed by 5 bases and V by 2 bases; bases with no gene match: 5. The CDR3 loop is CASSERSQGYGYTF. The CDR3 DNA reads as TGTGCCAGCAGTGAAAGGTCACAGGGGTATGGCTACACCTTC.

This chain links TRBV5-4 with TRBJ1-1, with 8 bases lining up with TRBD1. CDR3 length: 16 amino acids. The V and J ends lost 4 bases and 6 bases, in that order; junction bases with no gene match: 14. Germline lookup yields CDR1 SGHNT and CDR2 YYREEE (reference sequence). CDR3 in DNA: TGTGCCAGCAGCCAGGTCGTCGGACAGGGCTTCCCTGAAGCTTTCTTT. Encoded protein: CASSQVVGQGFPEAFF.

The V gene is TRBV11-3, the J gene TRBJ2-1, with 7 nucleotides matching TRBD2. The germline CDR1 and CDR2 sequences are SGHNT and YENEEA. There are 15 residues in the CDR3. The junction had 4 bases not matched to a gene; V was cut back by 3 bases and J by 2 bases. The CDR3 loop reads CASSLGAGTYNEQFF. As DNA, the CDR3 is TGTGCCAGCAGCTTGGGAGCGGGGACCTACAATGAGCAGTTCTTC.

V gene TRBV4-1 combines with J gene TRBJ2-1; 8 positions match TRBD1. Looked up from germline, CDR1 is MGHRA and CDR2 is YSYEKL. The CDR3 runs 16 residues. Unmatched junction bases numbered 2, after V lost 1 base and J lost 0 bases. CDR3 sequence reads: CASSQVQGGSYNEQFF. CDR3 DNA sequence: TGCGCCAGCAGCCAAGTACAGGGGGGCTCCTACAATGAGCAGTTCTTC.

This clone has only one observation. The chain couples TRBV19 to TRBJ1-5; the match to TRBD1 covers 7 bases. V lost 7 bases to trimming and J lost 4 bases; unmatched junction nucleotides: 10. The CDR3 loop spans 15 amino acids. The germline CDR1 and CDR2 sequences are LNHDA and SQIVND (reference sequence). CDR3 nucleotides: TGTGCCAGTACCACGACAGGGTTGGCAAATCAGCCCCAGCATTTT. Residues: CASTTTGLANQPQHF.

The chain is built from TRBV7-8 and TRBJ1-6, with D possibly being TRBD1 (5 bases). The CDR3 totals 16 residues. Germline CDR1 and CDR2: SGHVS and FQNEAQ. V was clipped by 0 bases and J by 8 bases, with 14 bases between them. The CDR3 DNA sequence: TGTGCCAGCAGCTTAGCCCACCGGGACTCGGATTCACCCCTCCACTTT. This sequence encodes CASSLAHRDSDSPLHF.

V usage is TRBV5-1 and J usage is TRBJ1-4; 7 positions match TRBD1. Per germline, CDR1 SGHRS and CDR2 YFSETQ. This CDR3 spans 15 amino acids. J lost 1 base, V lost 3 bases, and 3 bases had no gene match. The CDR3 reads CASSSTGKTNEKLFF. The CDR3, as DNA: TGCGCCAGCAGCTCGACAGGGAAAACTAATGAAAAACTGTTTTTT.

The CDR3 DNA sequence: TGTGCCAGCAGTGAAACAGACAGCTCCTATGGCTACACCTTC. Encoded protein: CASSETDSSYGYTF. The chain has TRBV2 and TRBJ1-2; D may be TRBD1 (5 bases). The CDR3 length is 14 residues. Trimming cost V 2 bases and J 4 bases, with 11 bases left between them. The germline V gene encodes CDR1 SNHLY and CDR2 FYNNEI.

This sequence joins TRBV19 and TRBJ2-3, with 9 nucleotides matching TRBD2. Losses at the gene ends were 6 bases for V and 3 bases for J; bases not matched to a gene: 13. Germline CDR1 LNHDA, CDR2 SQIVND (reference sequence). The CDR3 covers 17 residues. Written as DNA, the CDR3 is TGTGCCAGTAGCCGGGCCAGGCTAGCGGGGCTAACAGATACGCAGTATTTT. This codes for CASSRARLAGLTDTQYF.

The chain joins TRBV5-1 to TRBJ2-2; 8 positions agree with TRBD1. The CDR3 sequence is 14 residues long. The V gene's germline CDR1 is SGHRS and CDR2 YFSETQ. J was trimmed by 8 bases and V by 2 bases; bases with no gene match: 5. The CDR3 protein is CASSFPQGAGELFF. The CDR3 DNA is TGCGCCAGCAGCTTTCCCCAGGGGGCAGGGGAGCTGTTTTTT.

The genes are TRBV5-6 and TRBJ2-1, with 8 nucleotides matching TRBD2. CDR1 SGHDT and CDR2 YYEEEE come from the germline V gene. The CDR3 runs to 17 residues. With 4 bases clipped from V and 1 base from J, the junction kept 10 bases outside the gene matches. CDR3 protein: CASSTLRSGGSYNEQFF. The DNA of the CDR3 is TGTGCCAGCAGCACCCTACGGAGCGGGGGATCCTACAATGAGCAGTTCTTC.

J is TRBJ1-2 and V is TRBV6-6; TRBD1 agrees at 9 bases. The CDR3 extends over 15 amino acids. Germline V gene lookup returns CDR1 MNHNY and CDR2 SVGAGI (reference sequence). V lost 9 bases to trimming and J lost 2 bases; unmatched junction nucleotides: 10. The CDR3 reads CASVSSGTGNYGYTF. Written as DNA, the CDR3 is TGTGCCAGTGTGTCGTCCGGGACAGGGAACTATGGCTACACCTTC.

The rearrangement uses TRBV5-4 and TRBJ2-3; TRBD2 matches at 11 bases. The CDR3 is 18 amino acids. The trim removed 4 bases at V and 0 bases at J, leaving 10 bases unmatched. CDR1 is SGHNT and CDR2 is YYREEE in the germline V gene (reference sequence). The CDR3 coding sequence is TGTGCCAGCAGCATCTCCGGGACTAGCGGCCTTAGCACAGATACGCAGTATTTT. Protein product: CASSISGTSGLSTDTQYF.

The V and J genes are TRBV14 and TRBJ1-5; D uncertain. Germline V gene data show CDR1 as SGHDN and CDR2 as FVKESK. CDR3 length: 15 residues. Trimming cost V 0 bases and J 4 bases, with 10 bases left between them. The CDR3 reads CASSQDLSANQPQHF. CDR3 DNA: TGTGCCAGCAGCCAAGATCTGTCAGCGAATCAGCCCCAGCATTTT.

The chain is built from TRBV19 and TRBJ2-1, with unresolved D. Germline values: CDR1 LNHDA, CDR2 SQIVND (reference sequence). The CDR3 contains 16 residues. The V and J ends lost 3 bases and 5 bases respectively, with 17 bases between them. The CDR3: CASSIKAGLNHNEQFF. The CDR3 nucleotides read TGTGCCAGTAGTATTAAGGCAGGTCTAAACCACAATGAGCAGTTCTTC. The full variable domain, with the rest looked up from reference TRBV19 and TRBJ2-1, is DGGITQSPKYLFRKEGQNVTLSCEQNLNHDAMYWYRQDPGQGLRLIYYSQIVNDFQKGDIAEGYSVSREKKESFPLTVTSAQKNPTAFYLCASSIKAGLNHNEQFFGPGTRLTVL.

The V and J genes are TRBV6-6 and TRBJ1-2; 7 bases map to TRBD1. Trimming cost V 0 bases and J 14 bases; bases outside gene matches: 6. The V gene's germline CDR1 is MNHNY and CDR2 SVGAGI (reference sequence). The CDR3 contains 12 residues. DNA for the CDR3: TGTGCCAGCAGTTACTCCGGGACAGCGGATACCTTC. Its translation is CASSYSGTADTF.

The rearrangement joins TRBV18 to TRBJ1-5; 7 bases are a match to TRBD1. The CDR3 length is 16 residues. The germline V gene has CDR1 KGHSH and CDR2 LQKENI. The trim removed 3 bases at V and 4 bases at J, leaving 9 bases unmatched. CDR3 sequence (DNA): TGTGCCAGCTCACCCTCGGAGGGGGCAAGGAATCAGCCCCAGCATTTT. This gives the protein CASSPSEGARNQPQHF.

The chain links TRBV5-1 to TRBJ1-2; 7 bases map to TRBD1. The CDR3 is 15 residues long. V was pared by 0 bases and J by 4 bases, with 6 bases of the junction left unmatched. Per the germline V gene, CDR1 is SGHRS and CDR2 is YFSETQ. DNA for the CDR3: TGCGCCAGCAGCTTGGAGCCAGGGGGGAGCTATGGCTACACCTTC. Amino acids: CASSLEPGGSYGYTF.

The CDR3 is CASSEPRDGNYEQYF. The CDR3 coding sequence is TGTGCCAGCAGTGAGCCCCGTGACGGGAACTACGAGCAGTACTTC. J is TRBJ2-7 and V is TRBV6-1; weak D call: TRBD2 (5 bases). The V end was cut by 3 bases, the J end by 3 bases, with 15 bases between. The CDR3 length is 15 residues. The germline gives CDR1 MNHNS, CDR2 SASEGT.

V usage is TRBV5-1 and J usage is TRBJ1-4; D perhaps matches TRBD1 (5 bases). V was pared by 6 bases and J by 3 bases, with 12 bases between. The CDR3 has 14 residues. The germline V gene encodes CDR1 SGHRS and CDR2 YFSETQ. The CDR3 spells CASKMSGSNEKLFF. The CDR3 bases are TGCGCCAGCAAGATGTCAGGGTCTAATGAAAAACTGTTTTTT.

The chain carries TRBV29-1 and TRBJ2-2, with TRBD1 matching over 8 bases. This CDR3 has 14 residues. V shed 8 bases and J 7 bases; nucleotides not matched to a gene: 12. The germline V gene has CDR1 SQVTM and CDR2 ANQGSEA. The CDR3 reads CSISETGVGGELFF. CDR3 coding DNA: TGCAGCATATCCGAGACAGGGGTTGGCGGGGAGCTGTTTTTT.